The 9 T cell receptor beta chains listed next were all sequenced from one sample in a study of CD4 T cells in relation to SARS-CoV-2 and coronaviruses. Repertoires were generated with immunoSEQ multiplex PCR, while TCRdb's copy carries only in-frame clones and drops some. The sample includes fewer than 15,000 clones, about 72% of them seen just once. Which antigens these TCRs recognize remains unknown. Before the COVID-19 pandemic, during about 2010-2018, CD4+ T cells were taken from unexposed donors. After approximately 10 days of culture, CD4+ T cells were isolated. Material: CD4+ T cells from PBMCs, cultured in vitro. The receptors stem from a human donor in good health.

As for this clone: The sample carries other DNA sequences with the same CDR3. The rearrangement joins TRBV19 to TRBJ2-1; TRBD1 matches 11 bases. V shed 8 bases, J shed 15 bases, and the junction held 12 bases outside the gene matches. CDR3 length equals 13 residues. The germline CDR1 and CDR2 sequences are LNHDA and SQIVND (reference sequence). Here the CDR3 DNA reads TGTGCCAGTTCCGGGACAGGGGGTGCTAATCGGTTCTTC. This encodes CASSGTGGANRFF.

This clone was counted a single time. The chain has TRBV11-2 and TRBJ2-7, with D uncertain. The germline CDR1 and CDR2 sequences are SGHAT and FQNNGV. Between the trimmed V and J ends, which lost 4 bases and 7 bases, there was a span of 8 bases. CDR3 length: 11 residues. The CDR3 DNA sequence: TGTGCCAGCAGCTCGGGTTTGGAGCAGTACTTC. Translating it yields CASSSGLEQYF.

The gene calls are TRBV27 and TRBJ2-5; D assignment may be TRBD1 or TRBD2 (5 bases each). Trimming stripped 0 bases from V and 2 bases from J, with 7 bases between. CDR1 is MNHEY and CDR2 is SMNVEV in the germline V gene (reference sequence). The CDR3 spans 14 residues. CDR3 DNA: TGTGCCAGCAGTTTATCCTGGGGGCAAGAGACCCAGTACTTC. Encoded protein: CASSLSWGQETQYF.

This clone was seen only once. The V and J genes are TRBV3-1 (or the pseudogene TRBV3-2) and TRBJ2-3; either TRBD1 or TRBD2 may supply D (5 bases each). Trimming took off 2 bases at V and 2 bases at J, with 11 bases between the two ends. This CDR3 spans 15 amino acids. Per the germline V gene, CDR1 is LGHDT and CDR2 is YNNKEL (reference sequence). CDR3 loop: CASSQQGVVTDTQYF. The CDR3 region has the DNA TGTGCCAGCAGCCAACAGGGAGTCGTCACAGATACGCAGTATTTT.

The chain employs TRBV5-4 and TRBJ2-2; tentative D call: TRBD1 (5 bases). V was pared by 0 bases and J by 8 bases, with 11 bases between. The CDR3 has 14 amino acids. Germline values: CDR1 SGHNT, CDR2 YYREEE (reference sequence). The CDR3 bases are TGTGCCAGCAGCTTGGCAGGGCTAGGAGGGGAGCTGTTTTTT. Its translation is CASSLAGLGGELFF.

The chain links TRBV6-4 to TRBJ1-6, with D unclear. This CDR3 contains 13 residues. The V gene lost 3 bases and the J gene lost 9 bases, with 9 bases spanning the gap. Germline CDR1 and CDR2: MRHNA and SNTAGT. The DNA for the CDR3 is TGTGCCAGCAGTGAACTGAACGGTTCACCCCTCCACTTT. Translating it yields CASSELNGSPLHF.

This clone was detected only a few times. The chain couples TRBV2 to TRBJ1-2; TRBD1 matches at 7 bases. CDR3 length: 14 amino acids. From germline, CDR1 is SNHLY and CDR2 FYNNEI. V lost 6 bases to trimming and J lost 3 bases; unmatched junction nucleotides: 7. CDR3 sequence reads: CASRADREHYGYTF. As DNA, the CDR3 is TGTGCCAGCAGGGCTGACAGGGAACACTATGGCTACACCTTC.

The chain uses TRBV7-3 and TRBJ2-2; 7 nucleotides align to TRBD2. J was trimmed by 5 bases and V by 2 bases; bases with no gene match: 17. Germline loops: CDR1 SGHTA, CDR2 FQGTGA. The CDR3 runs 19 residues. The CDR3 coding sequence is TGTGCCAGCAGCTTATGGGGGGGAGGGCCCTCTGGTGGGACCGGGGAGCTGTTTTTT. Its translation: CASSLWGGGPSGGTGELFF.

This sequence joins TRBV7-2 and TRBJ1-3; tentative D call: TRBD1 (6 bases). Trimming pared 5 bases from V and 8 bases from J, leaving 16 bases between. CDR3 length equals 14 residues. Per germline, CDR1 SGHTA and CDR2 FQGNSA. The CDR3 spells CASSPGTLRDTIYF. The CDR3 region has the DNA TGTGCCAGCAGCCCGGGGACACTCAGAGACACCATATATTTT.